The rows below give T cell receptor beta chains drawn from one sample of a study of T cells in Graves' hyperthyroidism and ophthalmopathy. From the multiplex PCR reads, TCRdb called clonotypes with MiXCR, one entry per CDR3 protein. Of 550,000 to 650,000 distinct CDR3 sequences detected, around 14% appear once; the ten largest clones hold more than 5%. The sequencing input was blood. Receptors were obtained from a woman aged 25-40 years with Graves' hyperthyroidism that later progressed to Graves' ophthalmopathy. Each CDR3 is given with its conserved first and last residue. Expanded clones are given a class, and other clones once, few, many or no size at all.

v_call: TRBV12-3/TRBV12-4; clone_size: many; cdr3_aa: CASIPGTGVSGANVLTF
v_call: TRBV30; clone_size: many; cdr3_aa: CAWGQYNEQFF
v_call: TRBV27; clone_size: many; cdr3_aa: CASSSTLSSYNEQFF
v_call: TRBV20-1; clone_size: many; cdr3_aa: CSASSTTGGYGYTF
v_call: TRBV6-1; clone_size: NA; cdr3_aa: CASRREGQIGELFF
v_call: TRBV5-1; clone_size: few; cdr3_aa: CASIGGQSTDYNEQFF
v_call: TRBV12-3/TRBV12-4; clone_size: many; cdr3_aa: CASSLAGPLSYEQYF
v_call: TRBV10-3; clone_size: few; cdr3_aa: CATTPGQGGNTIYF
v_call: TRBV5-1; clone_size: many; cdr3_aa: CASSLGDRGQYF
v_call: TRBV6-2/TRBV6-3; clone_size: NA; cdr3_aa: CASSHTDRNQPQHF
v_call: TRBV6-2/TRBV6-3; clone_size: NA; cdr3_aa: CASSPLTPGLAGGGYEQFF
v_call: TRBV7-2; clone_size: many; cdr3_aa: CASSLGPGLSNYGYTF
v_call: TRBV5-6; clone_size: NA; cdr3_aa: CASSLKGHGELFF
v_call: TRBV30; clone_size: many; cdr3_aa: CAWTRTGGTSTDTQYF
v_call: TRBV7-2; clone_size: many; cdr3_aa: CASSPQRETQYF
v_call: TRBV7-9; clone_size: many; cdr3_aa: CASSPPVGEQFF
v_call: TRBV11-2; clone_size: many; cdr3_aa: CASSSPGGLADYTGELFF
v_call: TRBV4-1; clone_size: few; cdr3_aa: CASSQVGRTRSNTEAFF
v_call: TRBV5-1; clone_size: many; cdr3_aa: CASSPGAGGITGELFF
v_call: TRBV5-1; clone_size: NA; cdr3_aa: CASSAARGGEQYF
v_call: TRBV12-3/TRBV12-4; clone_size: many; cdr3_aa: CASSLEPLWAGYGYTF
v_call: TRBV5-1; clone_size: many; cdr3_aa: CASSPDPSVANEQFF
v_call: TRBV4-3; clone_size: few; cdr3_aa: CASSQVRGQGYEQYF
v_call: TRBV29-1; clone_size: NA; cdr3_aa: CSAPGVLNTEAFF
v_call: TRBV29-1; clone_size: many; cdr3_aa: CSVVESNSYEQYF
v_call: TRBV6-2/TRBV6-3; clone_size: many; cdr3_aa: CASETTSAYEQYF
v_call: TRBV11-3; clone_size: many; cdr3_aa: CASSRQGTTGELFF
v_call: TRBV18; clone_size: few; cdr3_aa: CASSPSRTSGYEQYF
v_call: TRBV20-1; clone_size: many; cdr3_aa: CSARDPSKDTQYF
v_call: TRBV20-1; clone_size: NA; cdr3_aa: CSAGRGPAGTDTQYF
v_call: TRBV28; clone_size: few; cdr3_aa: CASSSGRNEQFF
v_call: TRBV9; clone_size: NA; cdr3_aa: CASSAPRGGDGGTIYF
v_call: TRBV5-6; clone_size: few; cdr3_aa: CASRPTGTGFYGYTF
v_call: TRBV19; clone_size: NA; cdr3_aa: CASSLSGGAPEKLVF
v_call: TRBV7-3; clone_size: many; cdr3_aa: CASSSTTGGFLGTDTQYF
v_call: TRBV3-1; clone_size: NA; cdr3_aa: CASSQLQGGEQYF
v_call: TRBV10-3; clone_size: NA; cdr3_aa: CAIRDRGGIDQPQHF
v_call: TRBV28; clone_size: many; cdr3_aa: CASEGGEFDGSGELFF
v_call: TRBV6-4; clone_size: few; cdr3_aa: CASSPGRASSYNSPLHF
v_call: TRBV7-8; clone_size: many; cdr3_aa: CASSLVGLAGSTPNEQFF
v_call: TRBV9; clone_size: NA; cdr3_aa: CASSVERDTQYF
v_call: TRBV27; clone_size: many; cdr3_aa: CASRPGRSSPQHF